The 2 T cell receptor beta chains below were found in one sample sequenced in a study of blood T cells in healthy people across ages. Primers used in a second PCR of roughly 7 to 12 cycles were a sample-barcoded 5' primer and a J-beta primer mix. TCRdb reprocessed the 5' RACE reads with MiXCR, giving one entry per CDR3 protein. The repertoire holds roughly 1.7 million distinct CDR3 sequences, with roughly 30% as singletons. The sample taken for sequencing was blood. These receptors were collected from a woman between 25 and 40 years old in good health.

This rearrangement joins TRBV10-3 to TRBJ2-7, with 11 bases aligning to TRBD1. The DNA matches TRBJ2-5 better at its end, which makes the J call doubtful. The V gene's germline CDR1 is ENHRY and CDR2 SYGVKD. CDR3 length: 14 residues. The CDR3 bases are TGTGCCATCGGCACGGGGACAGGGGGAGAGACCCAGTACTTC. Translating it yields CAIGTGTGGETQYF.

Regarding this clonotype: This clone may be a read error of a much larger clone one base away. The chain combines TRBV29-1 with TRBJ2-1, with no clear D. CDR3 length: 16 amino acids. From germline, CDR1 is SQVTM and CDR2 ANQGSEA. CDR3 amino acids: CSVEDGSVRVNNGQFF. The CDR3 nucleotides read TGCAGCGTTGAAGACGGGTCCGTCCGGGTTAACAATGGGCAGTTCTTC.